The present T cell receptor (beta chain) was sequenced within a study of graft-versus-host responses after intestinal transplantation. Turning to the study itself: Each patient got anti-thymocyte globulin induction, then tacrolimus and steroids for roughly 3 years.

Findings and caveats of the study: GvH clones were found in recipient marrow; some appeared first in ileum or blood.

Concerning this clone itself: Its antigen is not identified.

TCRdb's copy holds only in-frame clones and misses some; the assay was immunoSEQ multiplex PCR. Found here are around 25,000 clones, approximately 94% of them singletons; the top ten hold 0.4% to 0.55%. This CDR3 is 16 amino acids long. CDR1 is MDHEN and CDR2 is SYDVKM in the germline V gene. V shed 0 bases and J shed 6 bases, with 14 bases lying between them. The chain is built from TRBV28 and TRBJ1-4; a possible D gene is TRBD1 (6 bases). This clonotype originated in a human patient who received an intestinal transplant, so some T cells may come from the graft donor. This specimen was PBMCs, taken 156 days after intestinal transplant. The CDR3 DNA reads as TGTGCCAGCAGTTTATGGTGGGGGGCATGGGATGAAAAACTGTTTTTT. Translated, it gives CASSLWWGAWDEKLFF. Looking up the rest from reference TRBV28 and TRBJ1-4 gives the full variable domain: DVKVTQSSRYLVKRTGEKVFLECVQDMDHENMFWYRQDPGLGLRLIYFSYDVKMKEKGDIPEGYSVSREKKERFSLILESASTNQTSMYLCASSLWWGAWDEKLFFGSGTQLSVL.